The 19 T cell receptor beta chains reported below all come from one sample, sequenced in a study of T-cell reconstitution after alpha-beta-depleted transplantation in children. The TCRbeta library was prepared with unique molecular identifiers. In TCRdb, the PCR reads were re-called with MiXCR into one record per CDR3 protein. The sample includes 550,000 to 600,000 distinct CDR3 sequences, more than 20% of them seen just once. The sample consisted of PBMCs, mostly from graft donor cells, taken 360 days after TCRalphabeta/CD19-depleted stem cell transplant. These receptor sequences come from a boy under two years old who had a stem cell transplant for acute myeloid leukemia, so the T cells may come from the graft donor.

This clonotype showed up many times. The chain has TRBV12-3 or TRBV12-4 and TRBJ2-2; 7 bases match TRBD1. V gave up 6 bases and J gave up 6 bases; unmatched junction bases: 13. CDR3 length: 16 amino acids. CDR3 in amino acids: CASSRPGQLLPGELFF. The CDR3 nucleotides read TGTGCCAGCAGCCGGCCGGGACAGCTCCTTCCCGGGGAGCTGTTTTTT.

This clonotype was counted between two and nine times. The chain joins TRBV6-5 to TRBJ2-7, with unresolved D. The CDR3 consists of 14 residues. Germline CDR1 MNHEY, CDR2 SVGAGI. Trimming left V 2 bases short and J 2 bases short, with 10 bases between. CDR3 in DNA: TGTGCCAGCAGTTACCTTTCGACCCCCTACGAGCAGTACGTC. This encodes CASSYLSTPYEQYV.

This clonotype was seen only a few times. V usage is TRBV6-1 and J usage is TRBJ2-5; TRBD1 aligns across 8 bases. The CDR3 loop spans 14 amino acids. J gave up 7 bases and V 6 bases, and 10 bases lay outside the gene matches. Germline V lookup: CDR1 MNHNS, CDR2 SASEGT. The DNA for the CDR3 is TGTGCCAGCAGCTCCGACAGGGGAGTAGGGACCCAGTACTTC. Translating gives CASSSDRGVGTQYF.

This clonotype has at least ten counts. This chain uses TRBV5-1 with TRBJ2-5; D unresolved. Germline V gene data show CDR1 as SGHRS and CDR2 as YFSETQ. The V gene lost 7 bases and the J gene lost 0 bases, with 10 bases spanning the gap. CDR3 size: 13 residues. The CDR3 loop is CASSTLYQETQYF. As DNA, the CDR3 is TGCGCCAGCTCTACCCTGTACCAAGAGACCCAGTACTTC.

This clonotype was picked up many times. The gene calls are TRBV7-9 and TRBJ1-1; TRBD1 matches at 7 bases. In germline, CDR1 is SEHNR, CDR2 FQNEAQ (reference sequence). CDR3 length: 15 amino acids. Germline trimming cut 0 bases from V and 2 bases from J; bases unmatched to any gene: 3. CDR3: CASSLATGTNTEAFF. As DNA, the CDR3 is TGTGCCAGCAGCTTAGCGACAGGGACCAACACTGAAGCTTTCTTT.

There are a few counts of this clonotype. The V gene is TRBV20-1, the J gene TRBJ1-6; TRBD1 aligns across 9 bases. After removal of 1 base from V and 7 bases from J, the junction contained 5 bases not matched to a gene. The germline V gene has CDR1 DFQATT and CDR2 SNEGSKA (reference sequence). CDR3 length: 15 residues. In nucleotides, the CDR3 is TGCAGTGCTAGAGGGCCGGGACAGGGAAATTCACCCCTCCACTTT. Translating gives CSARGPGQGNSPLHF.

This clonotype was observed at least ten times. V is TRBV29-1 and J is TRBJ2-1; D not resolved. Germline lookup yields CDR1 SQVTM and CDR2 ANQGSEA. The V gene lost 5 bases and the J gene lost 7 bases, with 0 bases spanning the gap. The CDR3 is 8 amino acids. The CDR3 nucleotides read TGCAGCGTTAATGAGCAGTTCTTC. Translation: CSVNEQFF.

In regard to this clonotype: One end of the junction fails to match germline, which may point to a read error. The CDR3 DNA sequence: TGCAGTGCTAGTTTGAGTCGCACTGATAATTCGCCCCTCCACTTT. Translation: CSASLSRTDNSPLHF. V and J are TRBV20-1 and TRBJ1-6; D call uncertain. CDR1 is DFQATT and CDR2 is SNEGSKA in the germline V gene (reference sequence). CDR3 length: 15 amino acids.

The rearrangement links TRBV9 to TRBJ2-2, with D unclear. Germline V gene sequence: CDR1 SGDLS, CDR2 YYNGEE. This CDR3 spans 15 amino acids. Trimming pared 2 bases from V and 0 bases from J, leaving 8 bases between. CDR3 in amino acids: CASSVRGSNTGELFF. DNA of the CDR3: TGTGCCAGCAGCGTGAGAGGTTCGAACACCGGGGAGCTGTTTTTT.

This clonotype was seen many times. The chain carries TRBV25-1 and TRBJ2-3; 7 bases agree with TRBD2. Germline V CDR1 and CDR2: MGHDK, SYGVNS. Germline trimming cut 1 base from V and 6 bases from J; bases unmatched to any gene: 13. This CDR3 has 17 residues. The CDR3 nucleotides read TGTGCCAGCAGTGAATCCGGGGGGTTTCGGGTATTGGATACGCAGTATTTT. Encoded protein: CASSESGGFRVLDTQYF.

This clonotype was seen a few times. DNA of the CDR3: TGCAGTGCTAGGAGCCGCTGGGATCAGCCCCAGCATTTT. Its protein product is CSARSRWDQPQHF. V usage is TRBV20-1 and J usage is TRBJ1-5; unclear D gene. The V and J ends lost 3 bases and 5 bases respectively, with 11 bases between them. Germline CDR1 and CDR2: DFQATT and SNEGSKA (reference sequence). The CDR3 extends over 13 amino acids.

The chain joins TRBV20-1 to TRBJ1-2; 9 bases match TRBD1. V trimming: 2 bases; J trimming: 7 bases; junction bases outside the gene matches: 2. From germline, CDR1 is DFQATT and CDR2 SNEGSKA (reference sequence). The CDR3 contains 12 residues. The CDR3 reads CSARRDRAGYTF. CDR3 nucleotide sequence: TGCAGTGCTAGAAGGGACAGGGCTGGCTACACCTTC.

The chain joins TRBV7-9 to TRBJ2-6, with TRBD1 matching 7 bases. Losses at the gene ends were 4 bases for V and 2 bases for J; bases not matched to a gene: 5. Germline V gene data show CDR1 as SEHNR and CDR2 as FQNEAQ (reference sequence). The CDR3 is made up of 16 amino acids. For the CDR3, the DNA is TGTGCCAGCAGCTCAGACAGGGCTACTGGGGCCAACGTCCTGACTTTC. Residues: CASSSDRATGANVLTF.

The chain has TRBV20-1 and TRBJ1-2, with 8 positions matching TRBD1. The CDR3 sequence is 16 residues long. The V gene's germline CDR1 is DFQATT and CDR2 SNEGSKA (reference sequence). V dropped 4 bases and J dropped 5; count of bases not matched to a gene: 15. For the CDR3, the DNA is TGCAGTGCTACAAACCCGGGACAGGAGATTGTTTATGGCTACACCTTC. This translates into CSATNPGQEIVYGYTF.

This clonotype was recorded once. V usage is TRBV7-2 and J usage is TRBJ2-4, with a weak D call TRBD2 (5 bases). The CDR3 sequence is 14 residues long. CDR1 is SGHTA, CDR2 FQGNSA, per germline. With 2 bases removed from V and 3 bases from J, the gap between germline ends came to 8 bases. Written as DNA, the CDR3 is TGTGCCAGCAGCTTAACTGAGGGCAAAAACATTCAGTACTTC. This sequence encodes CASSLTEGKNIQYF.

This clonotype was counted ten times or more. The chain combines TRBV5-1 with TRBJ2-5; the match to TRBD1 covers 8 bases. Trimming took 4 bases from V and 9 from J; bases not matched to a gene: 11. CDR1 is SGHRS, CDR2 YFSETQ, per germline. The CDR3 loop spans 14 amino acids. The CDR3: CASSRDRGPGAQYF. Written as DNA, the CDR3 is TGCGCCAGCAGCCGCGACAGGGGCCCCGGGGCCCAGTACTTC.

The rearrangement joins TRBV19 to TRBJ2-1; TRBD2 matches 9 bases. The CDR3 is 18 residues long. CDR1 LNHDA and CDR2 SQIVND come from the germline V gene (reference sequence). V was clipped by 1 base and J by 0 bases; unmatched bases: 7. The chain's CDR3 is CASSIVAGVLSSYNEQFF. CDR3 DNA sequence: TGTGCCAGTAGTATAGTAGCGGGGGTCCTCAGCTCCTACAATGAGCAGTTCTTC.

This clonotype was seen at least ten times. This chain joins TRBV27 and TRBJ2-2; D might be TRBD1 (6 bases). This CDR3 spans 14 amino acids. Germline V gives CDR1 MNHEY, CDR2 SMNVEV (reference sequence). V lost 5 bases, J lost 6 bases, and 13 bases lay in between. The chain's CDR3 is CASSLGQMAGELFF. The CDR3 DNA reads as TGTGCCAGCAGTCTCGGACAGATGGCCGGGGAGCTGTTTTTT.

The chain uses TRBV29-1 and TRBJ2-3, with TRBD2 matching over 9 bases. Germline values: CDR1 SQVTM, CDR2 ANQGSEA. The CDR3 runs to 15 residues. V lost 6 bases, J lost 0 bases, and 7 bases stayed unmatched. This CDR3 is CSVGPSGASTDTQYF. In nucleotides, the CDR3 is TGCAGCGTGGGTCCTAGCGGGGCTAGCACAGATACGCAGTATTTT.